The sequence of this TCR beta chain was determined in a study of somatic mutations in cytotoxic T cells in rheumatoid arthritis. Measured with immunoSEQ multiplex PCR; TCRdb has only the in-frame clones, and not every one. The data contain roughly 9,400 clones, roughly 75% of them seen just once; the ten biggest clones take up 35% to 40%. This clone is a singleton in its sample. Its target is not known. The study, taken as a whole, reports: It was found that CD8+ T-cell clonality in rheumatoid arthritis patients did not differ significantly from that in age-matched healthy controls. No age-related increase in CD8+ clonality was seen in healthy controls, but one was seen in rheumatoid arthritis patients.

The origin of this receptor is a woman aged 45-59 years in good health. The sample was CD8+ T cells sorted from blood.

The CDR3 loop is CASGQGAVSYEQYF. CDR3 nucleotide sequence: TGTGCCAGCGGGCAGGGGGCTGTGTCCTACGAGCAGTACTTC. This chain uses TRBV7-9 with TRBJ2-7; 8 positions match TRBD1. The CDR3 contains 14 residues. Germline assignment: CDR1 SEHNR and CDR2 FQNEAQ (reference sequence). Trimming took 8 bases from V and 1 from J; bases not matched to a gene: 7. Using reference TRBV7-9 and TRBJ2-7 for the parts outside the CDR3, the full variable domain is DTGVSQNPRHKITKRGQNVTFRCDPISEHNRLYWYRQTLGQGPEFLTYFQNEAQLEKSRLLSDRFSAERPKGSFSTLEIQRTEQGDSAMYLCASGQGAVSYEQYFGPGTRLTVT.